The T cell receptor beta chain under discussion was sequenced for a study of blood T cell repertoires in COVID-19. This CDR3 contains 13 residues. The ends were cut back, 3 bases at V and 8 bases at J, with 11 bases in the middle. Germline V lookup: CDR1 SGDLS, CDR2 YYNGEE. In the study's own analysis: Counts of nucleated cells, estimated from reference gene primer amplification, were obtained. This table comes from immunoSEQ multiplex PCR, and its TCRdb copy is limited to in-frame clones, with some not included. D and trimming were read from the DNA, whereas the V and J calls and clone size are those reported in that table. This sample has about 170,000 clones; roughly 88% occur once, and the top ten carry around 5%.

The TCR originated in a man between 18 and 29 years old with COVID-19, enrolled during active disease. The rearrangement links TRBV9 to TRBJ2-2, with a tentative D call TRBD2 (6 bases). Sequencing input: peripheral blood. CDR3 coding DNA: TGTGCCAGCAGCGCTCCCGCGGGAGGGGAGCTGTTTTTT. This gives the protein CASSAPAGGELFF.